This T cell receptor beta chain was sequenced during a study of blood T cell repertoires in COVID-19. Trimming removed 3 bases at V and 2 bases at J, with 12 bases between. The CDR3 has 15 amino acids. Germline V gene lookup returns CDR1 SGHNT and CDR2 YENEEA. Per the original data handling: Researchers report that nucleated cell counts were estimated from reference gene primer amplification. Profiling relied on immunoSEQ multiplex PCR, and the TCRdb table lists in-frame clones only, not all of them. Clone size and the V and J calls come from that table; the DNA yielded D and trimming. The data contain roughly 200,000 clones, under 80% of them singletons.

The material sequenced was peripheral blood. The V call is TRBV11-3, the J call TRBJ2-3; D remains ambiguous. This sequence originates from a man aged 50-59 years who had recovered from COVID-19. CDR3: CASSFGQVPTDTQYF. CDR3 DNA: TGTGCCAGCAGCTTTGGTCAGGTACCCACAGATACGCAGTATTTT. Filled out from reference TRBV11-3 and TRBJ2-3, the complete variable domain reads EAGVVQSPRYKIIEKKQPVAFWCNPISGHNTLYWYLQNLGQGPELLIRYENEEAVDDSQLPKDRFSAERLKGVDSTLKIQPAELGDSAVYLCASSFGQVPTDTQYFGPGTRLTVL.